The 20 T cell receptor beta chains below come from one sample, sequenced in a study of graft-versus-host responses after intestinal transplantation. The antigens these receptors bind are not known. The repertoire was sequenced with immunoSEQ multiplex PCR; TCRdb's copy has only in-frame clones and lacks some. Among tens of thousands of clones, 80% to 90% were seen once, and the ten largest hold nearly 2.5%. This sample comprised unstimulated CD8+ T cells sorted from spleen or lymph node cells, obtained before intestinal transplant. The receptor set was obtained from a human donor who received an intestinal transplant.

The chain combines TRBV19 with TRBJ2-3; possible D gene TRBD1, 6 bases. The length of the CDR3 is 15 residues. Germline V gives CDR1 LNHDA, CDR2 SQIVND (reference sequence). Trimming pared 1 base from V and 5 bases from J, leaving 13 bases between. The CDR3 sequence: CASSIVLRGQDTQYF. In DNA, the CDR3 is TGTGCCAGTAGTATAGTTCTAAGGGGACAAGATACGCAGTATTTT. Looking up the rest from reference TRBV19 and TRBJ2-3 gives the full variable domain: DGGITQSPKYLFRKEGQNVTLSCEQNLNHDAMYWYRQDPGQGLRLIYYSQIVNDFQKGDIAEGYSVSREKKESFPLTVTSAQKNPTAFYLCASSIVLRGQDTQYFGPGTRLTVL.

This clone came up a few times. V usage is TRBV27 and J usage is TRBJ2-3, with 13 bases that match TRBD2. CDR1 MNHEY and CDR2 SMNVEV come from the germline V gene (reference sequence). V dropped 2 bases and J dropped 2; count of bases not matched to a gene: 1. The length of the CDR3 is 16 residues. The CDR3 DNA reads TGTGCCAGCAGTTTAGGGACTAGCGGGACCACAGATACGCAGTATTTT. The encoded protein is CASSLGTSGTTDTQYF.

This clone occurred a few times. This chain connects TRBV2 to TRBJ2-5; 7 bases are a match to TRBD1. The CDR3 consists of 13 residues. CDR1 SNHLY and CDR2 FYNNEI come from the germline V gene. The ends lost 1 base at V and 5 bases at J; junction bases unmatched: 1. CDR3 DNA sequence: TGTGCCAGCAGTGAAGGACAGGGTGAGACCCAGTACTTC. It translates to CASSEGQGETQYF.

The CDR3, as DNA: TGTGCCAGCAGTCCTTCCATCCGGGACAGGGTAGGTGGCAATCAGCCCCAGCATTTT. Translating gives CASSPSIRDRVGGNQPQHF. The V gene is TRBV27, the J gene TRBJ1-5; 9 bases agree with TRBD1. This CDR3 has 19 residues. The germline gives CDR1 MNHEY, CDR2 SMNVEV (reference sequence). The V gene end was trimmed by 5 bases and the J gene end by 2 bases; junction bases not matched to a gene: 16.

The genes are TRBV6-5 and TRBJ2-1, with TRBD2 matching 7 bases. The CDR3 consists of 14 residues. The J segment lost 6 bases and the V segment lost 6 bases, leaving 8 bases of the junction unmatched. Germline V gene data show CDR1 as MNHEY and CDR2 as SVGAGI. The CDR3 coding sequence is TGTGCCAGCAGGACCAGCGGGATCTCCAATGAGCAGTTCTTC. This gives the protein CASRTSGISNEQFF.

This chain connects TRBV29-1 to TRBJ2-3, with a tentative D call TRBD1 (6 bases). The length of the CDR3 is 16 residues. The ends were cut back, 2 bases at V and 0 bases at J, with 15 bases in the middle. Germline lookup yields CDR1 SQVTM and CDR2 ANQGSEA. This chain's CDR3 is CSVESRGVWSTDTQYF. The CDR3 nucleotides are TGCAGCGTTGAAAGCAGGGGCGTCTGGAGCACAGATACGCAGTATTTT.

The chain recombines TRBV25-1 with TRBJ2-5, with 9 bases lining up with TRBD1. V lost 3 bases, J lost 5 bases, and 16 bases stayed unmatched. From germline, CDR1 is MGHDK and CDR2 SYGVNS. The CDR3 spans 18 residues. The CDR3 nucleotides are TGTGCCAGCAGTGATCTTGGGGACAGGGACCCGGTGAGGGAGACCCAGTACTTC. Protein sequence: CASSDLGDRDPVRETQYF.

This chain connects TRBV18 to TRBJ2-3; 15 bases are a match to TRBD2. The CDR3 totals 16 residues. CDR1 is KGHSH, CDR2 LQKENI, per germline. The trim removed 3 bases at V and 3 bases at J, leaving 1 base unmatched. CDR3 region: CASSPGLAGGTDTQYF. The CDR3 DNA follows: TGTGCCAGCTCACCCGGACTAGCGGGGGGGACAGATACGCAGTATTTT.

The chain uses TRBV6-6 and TRBJ1-6, with 7 bases identical to TRBD1. This CDR3 has 16 amino acids. Germline V gene data show CDR1 as MNHNY and CDR2 as SVGAGI (reference sequence). J was trimmed by 8 bases and V by 4 bases; bases with no gene match: 11. The CDR3 DNA is TGTGCCAGCAGTTCCGACAGGGATGGGGAGTATTCACCCCTCCACTTT. Protein: CASSSDRDGEYSPLHF.

The chain recombines TRBV7-9 with TRBJ2-7; 8 bases line up with TRBD1. Germline CDR1 and CDR2: SEHNR and FQNEAQ (reference sequence). The CDR3 totals 13 residues. With 5 bases clipped from V and 5 bases from J, the junction kept 5 bases outside the gene matches. The CDR3 bases are TGTGCCAGCAGCCCCACAGGGGGGAACGAGCAGTACTTC. It translates to CASSPTGGNEQYF.

V usage is TRBV27 and J usage is TRBJ1-4; D might be TRBD1 (5 bases). The V gene's germline CDR1 is MNHEY and CDR2 SMNVEV (reference sequence). The CDR3 has 15 amino acids. The germline V and J ends were trimmed by 8 bases and 4 bases, with 17 bases remaining between them. CDR3 sequence (DNA): TGTGCCAGCCTCAGAAGAGCGGGGCATAATGAAAAACTGTTTTTT. It specifies CASLRRAGHNEKLFF.

The V and J genes are TRBV2 and TRBJ2-5, with 7 bases fitting TRBD1. Per the germline V gene, CDR1 is SNHLY and CDR2 is FYNNEI. This CDR3 comprises 14 residues. V was clipped by 3 bases and J by 2 bases; unmatched bases: 3. The CDR3 loop is CASSERQGQETQYF. The CDR3 DNA follows: TGTGCCAGCAGTGAGCGACAGGGACAAGAGACCCAGTACTTC.

On this clone: Additional DNA sequences in this sample encode the identical CDR3. The chain has TRBV4-1 and TRBJ1-5, with D tentatively TRBD1 (6 bases). The CDR3 length is 16 residues. Per the germline V gene, CDR1 is MGHRA and CDR2 is YSYEKL. V shed 0 bases and J shed 3 bases, with 12 bases lying between them. Here the CDR3 reads CASSQELGQINQPQHF. CDR3 DNA: TGCGCCAGCAGCCAAGAATTAGGACAGATCAATCAGCCCCAGCATTTT.

The chain combines TRBV7-9 with TRBJ2-5; 8 positions agree with TRBD1. The CDR3 covers 17 residues. V shed 5 bases and J 3 bases; nucleotides not matched to a gene: 14. The V gene's germline CDR1 is SEHNR and CDR2 FQNEAQ (reference sequence). The chain's CDR3 is CASSPDIDRGTKETQYF. The CDR3 DNA reads as TGTGCCAGCAGCCCCGATATTGACAGGGGTACTAAAGAGACCCAGTACTTC.

The chain couples TRBV18 to TRBJ2-3; D is ambiguous. Trimming took off 5 bases at V and 2 bases at J, with 11 bases between the two ends. Germline V gene lookup returns CDR1 KGHSH and CDR2 LQKENI. The CDR3 is 14 residues long. The CDR3 DNA is TGTGCCAGCTCAGGCCTGAGACTCACAGATACGCAGTATTTT. This gives the protein CASSGLRLTDTQYF.

The rearrangement uses TRBV5-6 and TRBJ2-7; TRBD1 aligns across 7 bases. The length of the CDR3 is 14 residues. Germline CDR1 is SGHDT and CDR2 is YYEEEE. V shed 4 bases and J 2 bases; nucleotides not matched to a gene: 6. The CDR3 region is CASSVPGQTYEQYF. The DNA of the CDR3 is TGTGCCAGCAGCGTCCCGGGACAGACCTACGAGCAGTACTTC.

The gene calls are TRBV6-1 and TRBJ1-2; a weak D match, TRBD1 (5 bases). The V gene lost 5 bases and the J gene lost 3 bases, with 16 bases spanning the gap. The germline V gene has CDR1 MNHNS and CDR2 SASEGT. The CDR3 contains 15 residues. The chain's CDR3 is CASSPPGGSYYGYTF. CDR3 DNA sequence: TGTGCCAGCAGTCCCCCCGGGGGTTCTTACTATGGCTACACCTTC.

This clone was recorded only once. J is TRBJ2-7 and V is TRBV28, with 8 positions matching TRBD2. This CDR3 contains 13 residues. The germline CDR1 and CDR2 sequences are MDHEN and SYDVKM. V lost 3 bases, J lost 6 bases, and 4 bases stayed unmatched. The CDR3 region is CASSFSLAGEQYF. In DNA form, the CDR3 reads TGTGCCAGCAGTTTCTCCCTAGCGGGCGAGCAGTACTTC.

CDR3 DNA sequence: TGTGCAGTGGGGCCGTGGACTGAAGCTTTCTTT. As protein: CAVGPWTEAFF. This chain links TRBV28 with TRBJ1-1; D may be TRBD1 (5 bases). This CDR3 comprises 11 residues. CDR1 is MDHEN and CDR2 is SYDVKM in the germline V gene.

The V gene is TRBV5-4, the J gene TRBJ2-7; 8 bases align to TRBD1. V shed 4 bases, J shed 2 bases, and the junction held 8 bases outside the gene matches. This CDR3 is built from 15 residues. Germline V gene sequence: CDR1 SGHNT, CDR2 YYREEE (reference sequence). The CDR3 DNA sequence: TGTGCCAGCAGCCCGGACGACAGGGGCGCCTACGAGCAGTACTTC. Encoded protein: CASSPDDRGAYEQYF.